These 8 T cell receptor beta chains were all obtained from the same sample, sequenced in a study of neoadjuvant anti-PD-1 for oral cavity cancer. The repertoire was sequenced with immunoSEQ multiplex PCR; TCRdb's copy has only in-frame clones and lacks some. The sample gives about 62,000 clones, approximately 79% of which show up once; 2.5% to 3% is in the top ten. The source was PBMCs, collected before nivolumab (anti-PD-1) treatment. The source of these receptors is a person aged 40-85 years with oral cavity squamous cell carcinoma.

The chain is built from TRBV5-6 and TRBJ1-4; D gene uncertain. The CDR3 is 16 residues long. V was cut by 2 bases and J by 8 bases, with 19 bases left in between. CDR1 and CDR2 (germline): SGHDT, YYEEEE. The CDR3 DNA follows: TGTGCCAGCAGCTTACTTGGGGTAGGGAATGACGAAAAACTGTTTTTT. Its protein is CASSLLGVGNDEKLFF.

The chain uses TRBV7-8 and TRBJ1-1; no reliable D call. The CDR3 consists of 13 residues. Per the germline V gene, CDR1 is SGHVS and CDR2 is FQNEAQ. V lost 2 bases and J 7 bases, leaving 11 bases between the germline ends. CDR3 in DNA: TGTGCCAGCAGCTTAAGCAGGTCCAGTGAAGCTTTCTTT. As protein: CASSLSRSSEAFF.

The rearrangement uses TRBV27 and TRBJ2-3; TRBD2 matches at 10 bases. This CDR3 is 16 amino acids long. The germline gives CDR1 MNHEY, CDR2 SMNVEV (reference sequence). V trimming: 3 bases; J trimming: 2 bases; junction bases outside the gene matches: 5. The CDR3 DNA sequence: TGTGCCAGCAGTTTTGGTAGCGGGAGGCTCACAGATACGCAGTATTTT. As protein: CASSFGSGRLTDTQYF.

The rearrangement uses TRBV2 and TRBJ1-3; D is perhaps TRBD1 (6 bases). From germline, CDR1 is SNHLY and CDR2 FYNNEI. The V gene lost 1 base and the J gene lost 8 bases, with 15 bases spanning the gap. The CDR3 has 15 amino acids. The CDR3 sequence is CASSEVARKGDTIYF. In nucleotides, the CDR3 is TGTGCCAGCAGTGAAGTCGCCAGAAAGGGGGACACCATATATTTT.

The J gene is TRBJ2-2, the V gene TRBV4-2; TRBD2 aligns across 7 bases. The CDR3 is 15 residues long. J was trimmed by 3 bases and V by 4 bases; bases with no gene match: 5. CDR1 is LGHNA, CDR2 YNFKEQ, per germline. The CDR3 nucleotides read TGTGCCAGCAGCCCTCGGGGGGTGGACACCGGGGAGCTGTTTTTT. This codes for CASSPRGVDTGELFF.

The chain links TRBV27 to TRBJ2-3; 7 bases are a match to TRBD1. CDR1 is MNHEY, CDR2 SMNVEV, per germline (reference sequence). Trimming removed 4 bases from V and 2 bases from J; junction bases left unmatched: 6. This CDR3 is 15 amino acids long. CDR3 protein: CASSSYRGHTDTQYF. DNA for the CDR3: TGTGCCAGCAGTTCATACAGGGGCCACACAGATACGCAGTATTTT.

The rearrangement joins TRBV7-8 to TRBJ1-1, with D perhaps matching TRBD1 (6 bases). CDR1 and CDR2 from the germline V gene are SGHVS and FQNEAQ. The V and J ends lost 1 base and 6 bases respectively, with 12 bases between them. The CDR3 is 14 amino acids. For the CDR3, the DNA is TGTGCCAGCAGCTTAGTACAGGGAAGCTCTGAAGCTTTCTTT. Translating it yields CASSLVQGSSEAFF.

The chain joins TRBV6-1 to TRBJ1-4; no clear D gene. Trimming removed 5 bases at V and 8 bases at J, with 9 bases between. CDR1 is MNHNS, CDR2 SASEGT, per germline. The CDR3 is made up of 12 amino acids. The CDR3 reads CASSQSREKLFF. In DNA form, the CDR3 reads TGTGCCAGCAGTCAGTCAAGGGAAAAACTGTTTTTT.